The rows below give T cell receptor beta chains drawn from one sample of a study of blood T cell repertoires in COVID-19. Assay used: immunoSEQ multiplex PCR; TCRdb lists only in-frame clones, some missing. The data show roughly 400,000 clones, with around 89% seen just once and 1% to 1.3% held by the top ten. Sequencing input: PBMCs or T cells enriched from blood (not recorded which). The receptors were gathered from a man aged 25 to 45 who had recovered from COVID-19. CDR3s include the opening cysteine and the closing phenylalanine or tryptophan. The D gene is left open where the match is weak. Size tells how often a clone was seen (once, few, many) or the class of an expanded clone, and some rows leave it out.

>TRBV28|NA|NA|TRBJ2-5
CASTGGSETQYF
TGTGCCAGCACGGGGGGCTCAGAGACCCAGTACTTC
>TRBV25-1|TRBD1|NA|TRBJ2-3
CARKDRGHDIDTQYF
TGTGCCAGGAAGGACAGGGGGCATGATATAGATACGCAGTATTTT
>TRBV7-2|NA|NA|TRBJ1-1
CASSLVTGPTEAFF
TGTGCCAGCAGCTTAGTTACGGGTCCCACTGAAGCTTTCTTT
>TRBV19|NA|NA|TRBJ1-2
CASTPTPGVYGYTF
TGTGCCAGTACCCCGACCCCGGGGGTATATGGCTACACCTTC
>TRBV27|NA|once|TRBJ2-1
CASSFDRETYNEQFF
TGTGCCAGCAGTTTTGATCGGGAGACCTACAATGAGCAGTTCTTC
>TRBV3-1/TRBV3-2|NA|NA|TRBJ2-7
CASSQVRGTLEQYF
TGTGCCAGCAGCCAAGTGAGGGGGACCCTCGAGCAGTACTTC
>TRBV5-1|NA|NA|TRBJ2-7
CASSQGYSYEQYF
TGCGCCAGCAGCCAGGGGTACTCCTACGAGCAGTACTTC
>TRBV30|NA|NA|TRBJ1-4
CAWCRDTQEKLFF
TGTGCCTGGTGCCGGGACACGCAGGAAAAACTGTTTTTT
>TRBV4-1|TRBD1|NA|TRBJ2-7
CASSFRQGSYEQYF
TGCGCCAGCAGCTTTAGACAGGGCTCCTACGAGCAGTACTTC
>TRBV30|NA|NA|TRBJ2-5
CAWSVGGSGETQYF
TGTGCCTGGAGTGTAGGAGGGAGTGGTGAGACCCAGTACTTC
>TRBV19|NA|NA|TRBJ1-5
CASSSRDQPQHF
TGTGCCAGTAGTAGTCGAGATCAGCCCCAGCATTTT
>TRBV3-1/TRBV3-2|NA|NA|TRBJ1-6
CASSQESSYNSPLHF
TGTGCCAGCAGCCAAGAGAGCTCCTATAATTCACCCCTCCACTTT
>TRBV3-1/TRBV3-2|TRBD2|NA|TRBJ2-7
CASSQVGGSGEQYF
TGTGCCAGCAGCCAAGTTGGCGGGAGCGGCGAGCAGTACTTC
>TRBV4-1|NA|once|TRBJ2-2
CASSQSRWGAGELFF
TGCGCCAGCAGCCAAAGTAGATGGGGGGCCGGGGAGCTGTTTTTT
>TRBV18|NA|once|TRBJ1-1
CASSSTENTEAFF
TGTGCCAGCTCGTCAACTGAGAACACTGAAGCTTTCTTT
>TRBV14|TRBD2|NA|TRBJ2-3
CASSQELAGADTQYF
TGTGCCAGCAGCCAAGAGTTAGCGGGTGCAGATACGCAGTATTTT